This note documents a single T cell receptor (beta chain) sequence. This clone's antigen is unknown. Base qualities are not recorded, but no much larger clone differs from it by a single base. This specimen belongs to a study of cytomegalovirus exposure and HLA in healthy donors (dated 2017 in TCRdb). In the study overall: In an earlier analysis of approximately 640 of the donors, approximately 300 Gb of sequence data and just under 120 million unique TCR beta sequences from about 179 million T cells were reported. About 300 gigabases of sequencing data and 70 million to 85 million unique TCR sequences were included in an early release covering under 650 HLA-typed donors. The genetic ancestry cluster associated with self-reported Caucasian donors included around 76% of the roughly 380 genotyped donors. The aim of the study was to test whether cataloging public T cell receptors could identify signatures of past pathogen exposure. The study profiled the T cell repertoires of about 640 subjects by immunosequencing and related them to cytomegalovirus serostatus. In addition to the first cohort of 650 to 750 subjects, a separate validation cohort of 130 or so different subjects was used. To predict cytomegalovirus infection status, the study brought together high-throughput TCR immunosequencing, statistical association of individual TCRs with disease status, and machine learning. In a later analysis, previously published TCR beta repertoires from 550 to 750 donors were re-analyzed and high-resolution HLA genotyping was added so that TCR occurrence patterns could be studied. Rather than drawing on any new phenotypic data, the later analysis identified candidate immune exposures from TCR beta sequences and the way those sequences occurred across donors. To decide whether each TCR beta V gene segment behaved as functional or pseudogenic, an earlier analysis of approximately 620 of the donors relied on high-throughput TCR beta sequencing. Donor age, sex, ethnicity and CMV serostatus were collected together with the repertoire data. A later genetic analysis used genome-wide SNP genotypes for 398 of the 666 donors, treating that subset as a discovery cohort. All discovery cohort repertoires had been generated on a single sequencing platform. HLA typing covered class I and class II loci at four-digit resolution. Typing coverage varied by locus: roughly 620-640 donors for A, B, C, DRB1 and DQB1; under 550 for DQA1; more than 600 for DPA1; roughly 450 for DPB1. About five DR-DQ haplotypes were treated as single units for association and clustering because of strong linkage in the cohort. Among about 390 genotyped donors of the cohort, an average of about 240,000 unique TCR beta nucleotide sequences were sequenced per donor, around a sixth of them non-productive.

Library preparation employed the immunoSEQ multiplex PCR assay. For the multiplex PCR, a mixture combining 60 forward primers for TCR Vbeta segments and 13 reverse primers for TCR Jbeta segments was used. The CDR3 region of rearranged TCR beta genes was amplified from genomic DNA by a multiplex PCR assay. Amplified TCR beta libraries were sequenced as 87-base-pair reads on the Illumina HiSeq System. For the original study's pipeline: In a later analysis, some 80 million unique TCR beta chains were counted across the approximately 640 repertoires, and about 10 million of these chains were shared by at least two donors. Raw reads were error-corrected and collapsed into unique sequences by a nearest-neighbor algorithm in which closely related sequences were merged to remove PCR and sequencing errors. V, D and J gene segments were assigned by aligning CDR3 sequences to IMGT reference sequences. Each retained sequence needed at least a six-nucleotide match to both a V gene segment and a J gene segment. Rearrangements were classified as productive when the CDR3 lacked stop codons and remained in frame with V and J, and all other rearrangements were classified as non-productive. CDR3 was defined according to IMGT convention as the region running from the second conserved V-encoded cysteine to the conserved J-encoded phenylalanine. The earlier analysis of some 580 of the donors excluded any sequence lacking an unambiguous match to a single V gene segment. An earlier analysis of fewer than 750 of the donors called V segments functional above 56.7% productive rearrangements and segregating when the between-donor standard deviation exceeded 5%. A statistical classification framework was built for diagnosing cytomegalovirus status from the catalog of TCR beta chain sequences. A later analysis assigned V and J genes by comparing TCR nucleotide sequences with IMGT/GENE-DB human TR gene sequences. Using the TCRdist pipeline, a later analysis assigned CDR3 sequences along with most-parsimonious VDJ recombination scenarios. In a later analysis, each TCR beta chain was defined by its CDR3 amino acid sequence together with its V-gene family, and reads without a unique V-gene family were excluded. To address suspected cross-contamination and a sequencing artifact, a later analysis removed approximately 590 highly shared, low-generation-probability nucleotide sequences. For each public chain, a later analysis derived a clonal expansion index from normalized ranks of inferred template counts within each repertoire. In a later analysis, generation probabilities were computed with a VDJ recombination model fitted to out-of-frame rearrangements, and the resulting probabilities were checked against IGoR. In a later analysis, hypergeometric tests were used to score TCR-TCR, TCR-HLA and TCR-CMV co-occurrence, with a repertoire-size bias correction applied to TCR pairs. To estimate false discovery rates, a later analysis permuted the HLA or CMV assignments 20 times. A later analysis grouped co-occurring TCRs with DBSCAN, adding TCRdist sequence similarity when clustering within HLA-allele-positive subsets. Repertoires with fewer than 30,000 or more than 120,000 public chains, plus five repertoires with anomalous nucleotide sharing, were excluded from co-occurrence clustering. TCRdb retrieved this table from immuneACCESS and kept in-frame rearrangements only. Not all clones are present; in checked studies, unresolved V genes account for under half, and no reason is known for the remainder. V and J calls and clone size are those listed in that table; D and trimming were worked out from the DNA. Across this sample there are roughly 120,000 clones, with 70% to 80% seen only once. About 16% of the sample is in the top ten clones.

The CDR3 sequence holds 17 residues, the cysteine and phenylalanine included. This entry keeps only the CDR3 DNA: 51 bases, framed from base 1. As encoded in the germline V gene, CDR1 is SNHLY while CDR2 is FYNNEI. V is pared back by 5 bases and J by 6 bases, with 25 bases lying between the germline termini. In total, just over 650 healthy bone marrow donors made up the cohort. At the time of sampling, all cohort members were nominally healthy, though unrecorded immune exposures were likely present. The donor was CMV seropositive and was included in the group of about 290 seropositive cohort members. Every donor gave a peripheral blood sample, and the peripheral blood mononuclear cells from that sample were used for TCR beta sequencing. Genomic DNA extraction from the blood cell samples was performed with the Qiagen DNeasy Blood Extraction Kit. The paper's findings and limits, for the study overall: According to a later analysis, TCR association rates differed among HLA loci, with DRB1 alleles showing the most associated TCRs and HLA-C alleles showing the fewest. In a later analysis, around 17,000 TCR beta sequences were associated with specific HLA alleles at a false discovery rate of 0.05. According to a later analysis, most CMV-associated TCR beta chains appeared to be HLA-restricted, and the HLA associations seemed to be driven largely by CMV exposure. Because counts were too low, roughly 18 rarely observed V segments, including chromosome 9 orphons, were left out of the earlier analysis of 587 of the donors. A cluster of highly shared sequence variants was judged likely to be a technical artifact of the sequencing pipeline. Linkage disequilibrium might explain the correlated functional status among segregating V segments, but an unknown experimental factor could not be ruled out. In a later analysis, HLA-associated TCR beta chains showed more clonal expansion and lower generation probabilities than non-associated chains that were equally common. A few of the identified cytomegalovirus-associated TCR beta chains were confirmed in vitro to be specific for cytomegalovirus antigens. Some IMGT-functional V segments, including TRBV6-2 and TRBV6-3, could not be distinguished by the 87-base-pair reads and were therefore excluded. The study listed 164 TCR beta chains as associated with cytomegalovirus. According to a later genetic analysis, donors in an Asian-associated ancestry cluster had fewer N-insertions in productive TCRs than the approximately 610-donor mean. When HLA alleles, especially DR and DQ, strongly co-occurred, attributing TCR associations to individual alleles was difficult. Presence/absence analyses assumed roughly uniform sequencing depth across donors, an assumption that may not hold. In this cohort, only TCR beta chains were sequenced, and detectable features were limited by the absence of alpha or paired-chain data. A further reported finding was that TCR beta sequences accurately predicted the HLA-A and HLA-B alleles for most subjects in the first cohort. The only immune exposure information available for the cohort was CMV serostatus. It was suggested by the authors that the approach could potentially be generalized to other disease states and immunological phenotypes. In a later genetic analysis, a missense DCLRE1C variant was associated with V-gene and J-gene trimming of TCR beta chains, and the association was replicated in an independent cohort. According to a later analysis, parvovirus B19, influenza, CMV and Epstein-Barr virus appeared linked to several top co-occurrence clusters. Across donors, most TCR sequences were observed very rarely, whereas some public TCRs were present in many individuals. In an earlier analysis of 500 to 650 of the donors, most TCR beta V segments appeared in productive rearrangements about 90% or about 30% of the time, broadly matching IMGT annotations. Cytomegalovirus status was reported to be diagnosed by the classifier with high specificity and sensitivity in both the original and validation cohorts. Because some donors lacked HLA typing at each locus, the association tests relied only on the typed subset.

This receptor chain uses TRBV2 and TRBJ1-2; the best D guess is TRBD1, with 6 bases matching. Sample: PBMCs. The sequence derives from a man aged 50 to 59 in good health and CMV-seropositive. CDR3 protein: CASSQILEAPGVDGYTF. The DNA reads TGTGCCAGCAGTCAGATATTGGAAGCGCCAGGGGTTGATGGCTACACCTTC.